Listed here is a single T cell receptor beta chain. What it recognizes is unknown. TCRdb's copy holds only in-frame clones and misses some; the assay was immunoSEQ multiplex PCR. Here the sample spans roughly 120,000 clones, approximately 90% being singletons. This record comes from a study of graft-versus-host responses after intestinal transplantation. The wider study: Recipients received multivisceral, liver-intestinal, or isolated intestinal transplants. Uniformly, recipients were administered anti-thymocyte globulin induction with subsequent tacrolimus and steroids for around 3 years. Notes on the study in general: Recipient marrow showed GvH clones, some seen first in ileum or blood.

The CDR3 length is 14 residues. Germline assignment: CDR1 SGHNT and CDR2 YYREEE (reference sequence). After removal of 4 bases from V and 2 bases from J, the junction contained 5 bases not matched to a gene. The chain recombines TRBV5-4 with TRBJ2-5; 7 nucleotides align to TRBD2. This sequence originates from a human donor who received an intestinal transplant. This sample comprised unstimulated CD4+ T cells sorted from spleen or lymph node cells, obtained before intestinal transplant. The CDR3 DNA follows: TGTGCCAGCAGCACCTTCGGGGGGCAAGAGACCCAGTACTTC. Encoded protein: CASSTFGGQETQYF.